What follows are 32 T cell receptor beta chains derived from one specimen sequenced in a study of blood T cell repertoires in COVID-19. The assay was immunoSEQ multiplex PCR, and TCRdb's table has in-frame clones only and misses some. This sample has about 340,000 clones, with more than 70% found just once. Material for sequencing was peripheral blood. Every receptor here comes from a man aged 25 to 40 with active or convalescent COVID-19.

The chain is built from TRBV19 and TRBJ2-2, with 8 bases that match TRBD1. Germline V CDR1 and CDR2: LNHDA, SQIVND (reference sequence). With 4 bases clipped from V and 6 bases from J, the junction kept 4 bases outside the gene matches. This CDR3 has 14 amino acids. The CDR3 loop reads CASSTPQGAGELFF. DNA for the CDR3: TGTGCCAGTAGTACCCCACAGGGGGCCGGGGAGCTGTTTTTT.

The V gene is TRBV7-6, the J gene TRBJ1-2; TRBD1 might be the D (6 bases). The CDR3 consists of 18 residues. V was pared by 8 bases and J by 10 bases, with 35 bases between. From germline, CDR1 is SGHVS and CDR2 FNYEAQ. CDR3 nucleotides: TGTGCCAGCTCCCCTGGTCCGGGACAAGGATCACGCTATGATGACTACACCTTC. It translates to CASSPGPGQGSRYDDYTF.

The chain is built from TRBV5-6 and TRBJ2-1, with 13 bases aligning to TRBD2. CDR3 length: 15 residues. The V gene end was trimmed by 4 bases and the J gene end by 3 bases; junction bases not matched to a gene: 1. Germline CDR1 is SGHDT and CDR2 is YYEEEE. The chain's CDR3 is CASSRTSGGYNEQFF. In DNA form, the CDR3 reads TGTGCCAGCAGCCGGACTAGCGGGGGCTACAATGAGCAGTTCTTC.

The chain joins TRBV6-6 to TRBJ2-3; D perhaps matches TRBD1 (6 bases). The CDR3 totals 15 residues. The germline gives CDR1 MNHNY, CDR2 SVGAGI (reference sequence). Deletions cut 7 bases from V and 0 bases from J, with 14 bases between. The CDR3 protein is CASTLTGSSTDTQYF. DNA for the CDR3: TGTGCCAGCACTCTGACAGGATCTAGCACAGATACGCAGTATTTT.

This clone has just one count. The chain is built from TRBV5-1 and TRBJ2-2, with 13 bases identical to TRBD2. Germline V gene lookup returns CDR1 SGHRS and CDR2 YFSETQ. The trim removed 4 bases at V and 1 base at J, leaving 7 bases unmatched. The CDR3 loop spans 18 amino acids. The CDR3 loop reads CASSAEGLAGWNTGELFF. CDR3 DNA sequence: TGCGCCAGCAGCGCGGAGGGACTAGCGGGATGGAACACCGGGGAGCTGTTTTTT.

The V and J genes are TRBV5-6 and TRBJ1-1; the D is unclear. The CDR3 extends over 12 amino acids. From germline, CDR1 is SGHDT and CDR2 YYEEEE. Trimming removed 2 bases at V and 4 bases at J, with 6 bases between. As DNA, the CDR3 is TGTGCCAGCAGCTTCTTCGGCACTGAAGCTTTCTTT. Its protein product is CASSFFGTEAFF.

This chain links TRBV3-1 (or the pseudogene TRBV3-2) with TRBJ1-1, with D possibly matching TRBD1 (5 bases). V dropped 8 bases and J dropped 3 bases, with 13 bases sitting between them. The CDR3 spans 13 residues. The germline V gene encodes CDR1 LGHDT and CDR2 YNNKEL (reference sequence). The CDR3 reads CASGGQGHTEAFF. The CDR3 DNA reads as TGTGCCAGCGGTGGGCAGGGCCACACTGAAGCTTTCTTT.

The CDR3 region is CASGPGTANTEAFF. CDR3 nucleotides: TGTGCTAGTGGGCCCGGGACAGCTAACACTGAAGCTTTCTTT. The chain links TRBV12-5 to TRBJ1-1; 7 bases align to TRBD1. V shed 6 bases, J shed 2 bases, and the junction held 6 bases outside the gene matches. The CDR3 spans 14 residues. Germline V gene data show CDR1 as LGHNT and CDR2 as FRNRAP.

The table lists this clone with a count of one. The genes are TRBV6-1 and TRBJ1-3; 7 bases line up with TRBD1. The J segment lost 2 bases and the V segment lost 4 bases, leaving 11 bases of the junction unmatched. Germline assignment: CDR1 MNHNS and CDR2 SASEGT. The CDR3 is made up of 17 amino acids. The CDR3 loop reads CASSVWRRGNTGNTIYF. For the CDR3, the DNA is TGTGCCAGCAGTGTGTGGCGCAGGGGGAATACTGGAAACACCATATATTTT.

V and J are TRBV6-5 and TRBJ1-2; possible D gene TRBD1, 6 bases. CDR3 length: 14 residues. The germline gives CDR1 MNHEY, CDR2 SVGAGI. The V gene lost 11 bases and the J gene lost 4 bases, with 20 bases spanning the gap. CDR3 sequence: CAGTGGAAIYGYTF. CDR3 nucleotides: TGTGCCGGAACGGGGGGGGCGGCAATCTATGGCTACACCTTC.

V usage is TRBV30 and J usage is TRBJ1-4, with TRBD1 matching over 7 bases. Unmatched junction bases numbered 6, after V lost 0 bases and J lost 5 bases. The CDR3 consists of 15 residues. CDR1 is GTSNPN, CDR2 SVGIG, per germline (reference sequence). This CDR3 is CAWSVQTGRNEKLFF. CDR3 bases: TGTGCCTGGAGTGTACAGACAGGGCGGAATGAAAAACTGTTTTTT. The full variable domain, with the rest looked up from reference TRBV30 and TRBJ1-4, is SQTIHQWPATLVQPVGSPLSLECTVEGTSNPNLYWYRQAAGRGLQLLFYSVGIGQISSEVPQNLSASRPQDRQFILSSKKLLLSDSGFYLCAWSVQTGRNEKLFFGSGTQLSVL.

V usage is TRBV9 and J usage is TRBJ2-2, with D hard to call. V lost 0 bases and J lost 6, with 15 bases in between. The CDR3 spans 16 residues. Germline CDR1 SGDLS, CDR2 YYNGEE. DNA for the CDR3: TGTGCCAGCAGCGTAGACCCTAGTGGAGTTGCCGGGGAGCTGTTTTTT. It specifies CASSVDPSGVAGELFF.

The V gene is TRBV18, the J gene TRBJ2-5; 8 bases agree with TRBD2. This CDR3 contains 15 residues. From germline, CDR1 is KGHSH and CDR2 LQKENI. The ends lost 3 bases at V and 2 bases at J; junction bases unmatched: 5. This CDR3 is CASSPLLAEQETQYF. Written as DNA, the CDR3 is TGTGCCAGCTCACCTTTACTAGCGGAACAAGAGACCCAGTACTTC.

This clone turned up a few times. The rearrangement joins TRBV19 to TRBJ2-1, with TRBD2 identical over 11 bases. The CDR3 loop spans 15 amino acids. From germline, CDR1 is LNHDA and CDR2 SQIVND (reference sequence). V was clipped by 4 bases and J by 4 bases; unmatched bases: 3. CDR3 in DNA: TGTGCCAGTAGTAGTTCTAGCGGGGGGTACAATGAGCAGTTCTTC. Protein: CASSSSSGGYNEQFF.

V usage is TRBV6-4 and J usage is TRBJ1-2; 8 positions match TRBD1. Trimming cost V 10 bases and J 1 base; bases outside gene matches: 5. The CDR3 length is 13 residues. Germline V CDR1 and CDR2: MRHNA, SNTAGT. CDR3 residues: CAKQGTGNYGYTF. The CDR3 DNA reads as TGTGCCAAGCAAGGGACAGGTAACTATGGCTACACCTTC.

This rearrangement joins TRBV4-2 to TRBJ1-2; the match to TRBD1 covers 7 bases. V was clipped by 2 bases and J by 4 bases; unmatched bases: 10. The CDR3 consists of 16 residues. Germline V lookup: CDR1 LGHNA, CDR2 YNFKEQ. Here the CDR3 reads CASSQSQEQGFYGYTF. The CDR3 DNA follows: TGTGCCAGCAGCCAATCTCAGGAACAGGGGTTCTATGGCTACACCTTC.

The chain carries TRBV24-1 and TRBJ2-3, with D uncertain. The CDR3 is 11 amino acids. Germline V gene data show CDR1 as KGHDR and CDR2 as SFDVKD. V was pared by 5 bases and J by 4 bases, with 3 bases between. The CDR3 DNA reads TGTGCCACCAGTGGCGCAGATACGCAGTATTTT. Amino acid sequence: CATSGADTQYF.

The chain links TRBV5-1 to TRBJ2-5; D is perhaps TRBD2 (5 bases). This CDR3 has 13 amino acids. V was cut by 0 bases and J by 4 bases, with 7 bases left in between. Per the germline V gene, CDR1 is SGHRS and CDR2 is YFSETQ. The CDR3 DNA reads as TGCGCCAGCAGCTTGGAAGGAGGAGAGACCCAGTACTTC. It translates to CASSLEGGETQYF.

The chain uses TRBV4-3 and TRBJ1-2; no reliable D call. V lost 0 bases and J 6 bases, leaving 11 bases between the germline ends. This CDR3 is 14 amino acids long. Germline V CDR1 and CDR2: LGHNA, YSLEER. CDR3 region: CASSQDRGSHGYTF. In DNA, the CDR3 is TGCGCCAGCAGCCAAGATCGCGGCAGCCATGGCTACACCTTC.

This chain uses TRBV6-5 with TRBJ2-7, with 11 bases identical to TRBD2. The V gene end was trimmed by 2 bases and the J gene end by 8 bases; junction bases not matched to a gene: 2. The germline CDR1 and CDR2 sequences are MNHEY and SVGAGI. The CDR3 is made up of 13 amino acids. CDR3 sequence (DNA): TGTGCCAGCAGTTACAGACTAGCGGGGCAGCAGTACTTC. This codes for CASSYRLAGQQYF.

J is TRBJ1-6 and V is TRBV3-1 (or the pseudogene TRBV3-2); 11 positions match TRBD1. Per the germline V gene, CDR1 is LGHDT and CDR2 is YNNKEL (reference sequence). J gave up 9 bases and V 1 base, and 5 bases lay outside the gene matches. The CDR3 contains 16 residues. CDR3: CASSQGTGGAGSPLHF. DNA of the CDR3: TGTGCCAGCAGCCAAGGGACAGGGGGCGCTGGTTCACCCCTCCACTTT.

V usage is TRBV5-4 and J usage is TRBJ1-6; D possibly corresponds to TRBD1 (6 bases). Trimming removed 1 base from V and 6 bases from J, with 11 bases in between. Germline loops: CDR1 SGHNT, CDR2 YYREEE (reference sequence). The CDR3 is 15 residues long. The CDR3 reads CASSLTTGLNSPLHF. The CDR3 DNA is TGTGCCAGCAGCTTGACTACAGGGCTTAATTCACCCCTCCACTTT.

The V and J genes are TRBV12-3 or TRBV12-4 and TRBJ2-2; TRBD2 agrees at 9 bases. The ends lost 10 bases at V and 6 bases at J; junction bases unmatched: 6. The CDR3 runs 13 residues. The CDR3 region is CATRLAAAGELFF. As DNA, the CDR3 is TGTGCCACCAGACTAGCGGCGGCCGGGGAGCTGTTTTTT.

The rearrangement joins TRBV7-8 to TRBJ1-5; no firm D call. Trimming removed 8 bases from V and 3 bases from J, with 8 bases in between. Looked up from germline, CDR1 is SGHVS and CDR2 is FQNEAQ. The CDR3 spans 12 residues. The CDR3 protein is CASQADNQPQHF. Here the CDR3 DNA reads TGTGCCAGCCAGGCTGACAATCAGCCCCAGCATTTT.

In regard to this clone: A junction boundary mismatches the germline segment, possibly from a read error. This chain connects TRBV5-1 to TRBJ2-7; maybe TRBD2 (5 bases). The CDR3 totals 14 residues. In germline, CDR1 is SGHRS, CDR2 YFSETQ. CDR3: CASSPDQRAYEQYF. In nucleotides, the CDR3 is TGCGCTAGCAGCCCCGACCAGAGGGCCTACGAGCAGTACTTC.

CDR3: CATSDPSTDSYNEQFF. CDR3 DNA: TGTGCCACCAGTGATCCTTCGACAGACTCCTACAATGAGCAGTTCTTC. This sequence joins TRBV24-1 and TRBJ2-1, with D tentatively TRBD1 (5 bases). The CDR3 extends over 16 amino acids. Germline values: CDR1 KGHDR, CDR2 SFDVKD. V was shortened by 3 bases and J by 0 bases, with 11 bases between the two germline ends.

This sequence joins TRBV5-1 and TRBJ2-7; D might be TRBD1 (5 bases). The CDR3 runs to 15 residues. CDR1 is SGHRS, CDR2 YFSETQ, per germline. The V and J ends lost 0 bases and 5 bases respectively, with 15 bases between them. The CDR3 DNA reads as TGCGCCAGCAGCTTGGAGCAGGGCAGTGTCGACGAGCAGTACTTC. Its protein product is CASSLEQGSVDEQYF.

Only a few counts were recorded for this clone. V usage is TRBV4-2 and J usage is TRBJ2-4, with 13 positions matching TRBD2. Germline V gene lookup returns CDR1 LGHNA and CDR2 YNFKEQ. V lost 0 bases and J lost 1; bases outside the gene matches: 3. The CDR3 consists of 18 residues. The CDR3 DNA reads TGTGCCAGCAGCCAAGAACTAGCGGGAGGGCCCGCCAAAAACATTCAGTACTTC. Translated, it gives CASSQELAGGPAKNIQYF.

The CDR3 loop is CASSQVGGAKDTQYF. For the CDR3, the DNA is TGTGCCAGCAGCCAAGTCGGGGGGGCGAAAGATACGCAGTATTTT. V usage is TRBV4-2 and J usage is TRBJ2-3; 8 positions match TRBD2. The V gene's germline CDR1 is LGHNA and CDR2 YNFKEQ. The V and J ends lost 1 base and 5 bases, in that order; junction bases with no gene match: 5. This CDR3 region has 15 residues.

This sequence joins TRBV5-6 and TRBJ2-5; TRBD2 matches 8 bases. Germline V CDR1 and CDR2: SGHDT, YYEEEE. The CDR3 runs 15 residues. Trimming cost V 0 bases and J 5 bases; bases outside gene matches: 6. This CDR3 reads CASSLGGRPRETQYF. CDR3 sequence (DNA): TGTGCCAGCAGCTTGGGCGGGAGGCCACGCGAGACCCAGTACTTC. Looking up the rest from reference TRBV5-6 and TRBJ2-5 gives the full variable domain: DAGVTQSPTHLIKTRGQQVTLRCSPKSGHDTVSWYQQALGQGPQFIFQYYEEEERQRGNFPDRFSGHQFPNYSSELNVNALLLGDSALYLCASSLGGRPRETQYFGPGTRLLVL.

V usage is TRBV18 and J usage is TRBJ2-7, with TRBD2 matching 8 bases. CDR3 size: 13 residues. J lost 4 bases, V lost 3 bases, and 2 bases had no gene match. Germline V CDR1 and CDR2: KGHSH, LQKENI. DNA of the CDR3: TGTGCCAGCTCACCTAGCGGGATTTACGAGCAGTACTTC. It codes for CASSPSGIYEQYF.

CDR3 sequence (DNA): TGTGCCAGTAGTTCGGGGGGCCTAGAGACCCAGTACTTC. This translates into CASSSGGLETQYF. V usage is TRBV19 and J usage is TRBJ2-5; TRBD2 is a possible D gene (7 bases). This CDR3 is 13 amino acids long. The ends were cut back, 5 bases at V and 4 bases at J, with 11 bases in the middle. In germline, CDR1 is LNHDA, CDR2 SQIVND (reference sequence).